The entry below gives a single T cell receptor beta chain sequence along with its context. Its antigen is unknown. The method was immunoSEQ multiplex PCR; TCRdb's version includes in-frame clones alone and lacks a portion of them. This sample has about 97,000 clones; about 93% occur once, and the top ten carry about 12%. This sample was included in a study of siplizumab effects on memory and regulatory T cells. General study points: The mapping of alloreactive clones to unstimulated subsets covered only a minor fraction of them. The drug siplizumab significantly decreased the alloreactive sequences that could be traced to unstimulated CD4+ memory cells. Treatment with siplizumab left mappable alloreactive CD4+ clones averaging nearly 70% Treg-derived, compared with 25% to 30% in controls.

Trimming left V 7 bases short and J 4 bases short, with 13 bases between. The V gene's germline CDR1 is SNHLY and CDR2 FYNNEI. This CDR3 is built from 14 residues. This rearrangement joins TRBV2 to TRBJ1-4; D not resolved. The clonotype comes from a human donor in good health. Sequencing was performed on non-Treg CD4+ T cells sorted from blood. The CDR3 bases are TGTGCCAGCACATCTAGCAGCTTTAATGAAAAACTGTTTTTT. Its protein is CASTSSSFNEKLFF.